This TCR beta chain is from a study of Ad26.COV2.S vaccination and SARS-CoV-2 variants. Overall study context: Intramuscular Ad26.COV2.S doses were given once or twice, 56 days apart. Study observations and caveats: Analyses of TCR breadth and depth may have underestimated total T cell responses.

As regards this clone: Its specificity is unknown.

This CDR3 comprises 13 residues. The V gene lost 6 bases and the J gene lost 1 base, with 9 bases spanning the gap. The germline gives CDR1 MDHEN, CDR2 SYDVKM. As to treatment: about 20 received Ad26.COV2.S at low or high dose, single or two shots; a few received placebo; per-sample allocation not given. After the first vaccine or placebo injection, samples were drawn on day 63. The table came from immunoSEQ multiplex PCR; TCRdb's copy has only in-frame clones and leaves some out. Among roughly 510,000 clones listed, 70% to 90% were seen once. Specimen: peripheral blood, collected in a trial of Ad26.COV2.S vaccine versus placebo. The J gene is TRBJ1-1, the V gene TRBV28; D is unclear. This TCR came from a person aged 18 to 59 who received the Ad26.COV2.S COVID-19 vaccine or a placebo. The CDR3 loop is CASSPTPNTEAFF. CDR3 bases: TGTGCCAGCAGCCCGACACCGAACACTGAAGCTTTCTTT.